This TCR beta chain derives from a study of blood T cell repertoires in COVID-19. Study overall: From T cells, B-cell-depleted T cells, or PBMCs came the material, which was cDNA or gDNA.

All enrollees were about 18 to 89 years old and from 20 to 25 US areas. In assigning cohorts, the study relied on participant-reported clinical history. The study counted Cohort 3 donors as recovered given two negative PCRs, clearance, or symptom resolution. Sequenced by immunoSEQ multiplex PCR; TCRdb stores in-frame clones only, minus some. This sample has about 370,000 clones, with 80% to 90% found just once. CDR1 is MGHDK and CDR2 is SYGVNS in the germline V gene. There are 14 residues in the CDR3. V shed 6 bases and J 10 bases; nucleotides not matched to a gene: 13. This chain connects TRBV25-1 to TRBJ2-5; 8 positions match TRBD1. This receptor was obtained from a man aged 18 to 30 who had recovered from COVID-19. The material sequenced was PBMCs or T cells enriched from blood (not recorded which). For the CDR3, the DNA is TGTGCCAGCAGGCCGCAGGGGGCCCTAAGGGGCCAGTACTTC. Its protein is CASRPQGALRGQYF.